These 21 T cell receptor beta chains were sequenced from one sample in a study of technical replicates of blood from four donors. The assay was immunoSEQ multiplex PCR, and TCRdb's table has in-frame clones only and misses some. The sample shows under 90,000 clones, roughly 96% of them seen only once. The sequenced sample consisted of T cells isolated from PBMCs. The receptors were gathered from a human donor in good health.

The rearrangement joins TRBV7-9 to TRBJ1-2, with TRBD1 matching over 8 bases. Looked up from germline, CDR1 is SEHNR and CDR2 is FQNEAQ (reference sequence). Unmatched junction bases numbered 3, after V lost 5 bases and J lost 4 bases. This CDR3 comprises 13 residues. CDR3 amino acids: CASSPGQGYGYTF. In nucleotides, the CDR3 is TGTGCCAGCAGCCCCGGACAGGGCTATGGCTACACCTTC.

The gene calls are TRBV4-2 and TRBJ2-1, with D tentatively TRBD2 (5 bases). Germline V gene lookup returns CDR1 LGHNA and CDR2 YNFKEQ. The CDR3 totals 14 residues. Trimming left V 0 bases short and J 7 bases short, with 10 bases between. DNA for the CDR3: TGTGCCAGCAGCCAAGAGGGTAGCGTAAATGAGCAGTTCTTC. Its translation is CASSQEGSVNEQFF.

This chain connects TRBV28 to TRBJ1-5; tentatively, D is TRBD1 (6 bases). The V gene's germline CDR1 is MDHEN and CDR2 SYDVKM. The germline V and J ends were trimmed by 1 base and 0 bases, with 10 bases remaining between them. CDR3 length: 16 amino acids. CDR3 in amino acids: CASSLFGTNSNQPQHF. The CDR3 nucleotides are TGTGCCAGCAGTTTATTCGGGACAAATAGCAATCAGCCCCAGCATTTT.

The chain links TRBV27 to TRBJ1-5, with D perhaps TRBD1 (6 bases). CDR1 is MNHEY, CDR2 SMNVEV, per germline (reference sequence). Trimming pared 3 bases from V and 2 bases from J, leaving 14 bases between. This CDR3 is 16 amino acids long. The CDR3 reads CASSLVGSGGNQPQHF. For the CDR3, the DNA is TGTGCCAGCAGTTTGGTAGGCTCAGGGGGCAATCAGCCCCAGCATTTT.

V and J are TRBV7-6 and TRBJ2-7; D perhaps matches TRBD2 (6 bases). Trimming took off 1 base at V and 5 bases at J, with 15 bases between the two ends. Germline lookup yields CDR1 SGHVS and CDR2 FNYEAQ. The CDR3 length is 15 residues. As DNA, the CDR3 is TGTGCCAGCAGCTTAGGGGCCGGCGGCGGGGACGAGCAGTACTTC. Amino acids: CASSLGAGGGDEQYF.

The CDR3 loop reads CASSIAAEIPPGEQYF. DNA for the CDR3: TGTGCCAGTAGTATTGCGGCAGAAATTCCTCCCGGCGAGCAGTACTTC. This sequence joins TRBV19 and TRBJ2-7; no clear D gene. Germline CDR1 LNHDA, CDR2 SQIVND (reference sequence). The V end lost 3 bases, the J end lost 6 bases, and 21 bases lay between the germline ends. This CDR3 contains 16 residues.

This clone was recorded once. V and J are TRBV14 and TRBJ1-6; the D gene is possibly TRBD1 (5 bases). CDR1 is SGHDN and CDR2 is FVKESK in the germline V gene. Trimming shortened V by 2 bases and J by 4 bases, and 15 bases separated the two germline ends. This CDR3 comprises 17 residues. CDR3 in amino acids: CASSQSFSTDYNSPLHF. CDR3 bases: TGTGCCAGCAGCCAAAGTTTTTCGACAGATTATAATTCACCCCTCCACTTT.

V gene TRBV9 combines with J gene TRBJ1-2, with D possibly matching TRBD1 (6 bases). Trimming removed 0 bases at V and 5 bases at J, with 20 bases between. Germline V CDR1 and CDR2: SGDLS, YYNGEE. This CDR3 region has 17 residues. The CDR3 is CASSVGEAGAWEYGYTF. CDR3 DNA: TGTGCCAGCAGCGTAGGAGAAGCAGGGGCTTGGGAATATGGCTACACCTTC.

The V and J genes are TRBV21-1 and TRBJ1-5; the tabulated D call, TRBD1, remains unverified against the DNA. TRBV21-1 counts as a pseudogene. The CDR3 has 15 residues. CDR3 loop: CASSNGQYSNQPQHF. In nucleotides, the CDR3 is TGTGCCAGCAGCAACGGACAGTATAGCAATCAGCCCCAGCATTTT.

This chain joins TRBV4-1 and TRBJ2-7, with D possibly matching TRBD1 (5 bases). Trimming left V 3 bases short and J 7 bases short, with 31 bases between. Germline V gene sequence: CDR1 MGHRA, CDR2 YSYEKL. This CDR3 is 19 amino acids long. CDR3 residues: CASSHKLSDSAPKIWEQYF. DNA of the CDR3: TGCGCCAGCAGCCATAAACTTTCCGACAGTGCCCCAAAGATCTGGGAGCAGTACTTC.

DNA of the CDR3: TGTGCCAGCAGCCGGGACAGGGGCACAGATACGCAGTATTTT. Translated, it gives CASSRDRGTDTQYF. The V and J genes are TRBV5-4 and TRBJ2-3; 9 nucleotides agree with TRBD1. V lost 4 bases and J lost 1; bases outside the gene matches: 1. This CDR3 is built from 14 residues. The germline V gene encodes CDR1 SGHNT and CDR2 YYREEE (reference sequence).

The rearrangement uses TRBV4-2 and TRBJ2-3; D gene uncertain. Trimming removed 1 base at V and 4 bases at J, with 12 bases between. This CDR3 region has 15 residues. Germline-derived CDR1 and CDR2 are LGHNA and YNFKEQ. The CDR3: CASSQVAGTADTQYF. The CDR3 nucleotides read TGTGCCAGCAGCCAAGTTGCAGGAACGGCAGATACGCAGTATTTT.

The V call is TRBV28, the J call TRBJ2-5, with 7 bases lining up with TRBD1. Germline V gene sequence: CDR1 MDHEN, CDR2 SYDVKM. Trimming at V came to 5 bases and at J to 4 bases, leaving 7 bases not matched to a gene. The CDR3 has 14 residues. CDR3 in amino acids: CASSKSTGRETQYF. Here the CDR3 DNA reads TGTGCCAGCAGTAAATCGACAGGGCGAGAGACCCAGTACTTC.

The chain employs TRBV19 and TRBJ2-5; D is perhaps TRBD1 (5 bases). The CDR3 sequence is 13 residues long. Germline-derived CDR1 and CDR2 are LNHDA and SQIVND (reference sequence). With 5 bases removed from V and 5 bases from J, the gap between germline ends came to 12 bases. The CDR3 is CASSEWPGETQYF. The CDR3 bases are TGTGCCAGTAGTGAGTGGCCAGGGGAGACCCAGTACTTC. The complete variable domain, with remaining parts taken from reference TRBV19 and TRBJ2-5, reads DGGITQSPKYLFRKEGQNVTLSCEQNLNHDAMYWYRQDPGQGLRLIYYSQIVNDFQKGDIAEGYSVSREKKESFPLTVTSAQKNPTAFYLCASSEWPGETQYFGPGTRLLVL.

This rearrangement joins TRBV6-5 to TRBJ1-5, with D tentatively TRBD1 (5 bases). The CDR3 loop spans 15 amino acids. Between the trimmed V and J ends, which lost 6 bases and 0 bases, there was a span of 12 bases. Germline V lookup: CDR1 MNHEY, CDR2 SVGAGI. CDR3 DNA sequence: TGTGCCAGCAGCCAGGGTCCATATAGCAATCAGCCCCAGCATTTT. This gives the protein CASSQGPYSNQPQHF.

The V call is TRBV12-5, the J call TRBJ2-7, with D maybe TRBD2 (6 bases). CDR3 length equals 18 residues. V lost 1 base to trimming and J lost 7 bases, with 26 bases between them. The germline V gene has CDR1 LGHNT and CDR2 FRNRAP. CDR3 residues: CASGLAPKGDPRGLEQYF. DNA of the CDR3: TGTGCTAGTGGTTTGGCTCCAAAAGGGGACCCCCGGGGACTTGAGCAGTACTTC.

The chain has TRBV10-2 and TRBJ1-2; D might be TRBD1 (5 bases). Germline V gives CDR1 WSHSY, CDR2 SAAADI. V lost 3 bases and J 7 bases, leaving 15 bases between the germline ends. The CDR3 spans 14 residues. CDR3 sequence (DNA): TGCGCCAGCAGTGAAAGGGGCGCTGGGGCTGGCTACACCTTC. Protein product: CASSERGAGAGYTF.

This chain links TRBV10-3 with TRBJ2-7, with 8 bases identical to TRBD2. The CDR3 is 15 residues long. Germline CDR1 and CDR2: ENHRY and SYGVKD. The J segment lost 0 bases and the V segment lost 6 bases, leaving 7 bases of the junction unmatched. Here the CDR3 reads CAIRESGGDSYEQYF. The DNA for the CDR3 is TGTGCCATCAGGGAAAGCGGGGGCGACTCCTACGAGCAGTACTTC.

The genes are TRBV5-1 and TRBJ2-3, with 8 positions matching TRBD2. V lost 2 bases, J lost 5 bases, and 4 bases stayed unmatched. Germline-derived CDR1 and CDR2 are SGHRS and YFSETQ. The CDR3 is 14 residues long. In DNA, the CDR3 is TGCGCCAGCAGCTTAAGGCGGGAGGAAGATACGCAGTATTTT. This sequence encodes CASSLRREEDTQYF.

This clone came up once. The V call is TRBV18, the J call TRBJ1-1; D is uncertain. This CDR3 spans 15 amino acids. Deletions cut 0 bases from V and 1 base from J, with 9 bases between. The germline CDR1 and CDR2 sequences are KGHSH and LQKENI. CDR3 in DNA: TGTGCCAGCTCACCACCGAGCGGCAGGAACACTGAAGCTTTCTTT. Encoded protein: CASSPPSGRNTEAFF.

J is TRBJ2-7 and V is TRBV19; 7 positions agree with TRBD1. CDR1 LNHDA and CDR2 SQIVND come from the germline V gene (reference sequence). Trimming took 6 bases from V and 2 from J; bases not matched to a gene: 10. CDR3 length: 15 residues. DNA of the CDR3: TGTGCCAGTAGCCACGGGACAGCCACTACCTACGAGCAGTACTTC. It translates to CASSHGTATTYEQYF.